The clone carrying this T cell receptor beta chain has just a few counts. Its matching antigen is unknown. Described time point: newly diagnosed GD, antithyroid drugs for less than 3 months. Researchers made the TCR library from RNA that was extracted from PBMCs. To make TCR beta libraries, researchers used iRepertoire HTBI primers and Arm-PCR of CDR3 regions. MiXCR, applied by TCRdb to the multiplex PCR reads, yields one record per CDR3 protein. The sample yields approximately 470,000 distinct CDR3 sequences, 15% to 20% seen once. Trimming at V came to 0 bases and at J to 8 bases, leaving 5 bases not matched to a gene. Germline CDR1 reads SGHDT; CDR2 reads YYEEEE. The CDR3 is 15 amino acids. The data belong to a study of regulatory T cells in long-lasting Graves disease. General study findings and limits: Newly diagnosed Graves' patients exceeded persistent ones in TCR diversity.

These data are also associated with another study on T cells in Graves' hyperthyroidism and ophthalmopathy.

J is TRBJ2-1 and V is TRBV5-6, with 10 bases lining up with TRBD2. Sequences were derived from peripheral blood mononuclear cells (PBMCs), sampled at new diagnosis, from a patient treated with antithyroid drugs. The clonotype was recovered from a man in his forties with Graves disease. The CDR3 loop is CASSLGLAGLDEQFF. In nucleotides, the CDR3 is TGTGCCAGCAGCTTGGGACTAGCGGGTTTAGATGAGCAGTTCTTC.